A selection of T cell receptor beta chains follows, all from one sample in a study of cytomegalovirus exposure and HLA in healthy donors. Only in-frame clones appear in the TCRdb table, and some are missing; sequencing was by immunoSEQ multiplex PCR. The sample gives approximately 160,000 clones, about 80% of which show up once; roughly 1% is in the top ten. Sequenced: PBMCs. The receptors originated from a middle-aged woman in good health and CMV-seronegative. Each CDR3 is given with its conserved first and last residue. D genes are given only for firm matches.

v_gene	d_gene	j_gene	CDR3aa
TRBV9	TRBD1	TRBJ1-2	CASSPSRGIDRGRFDGYTF
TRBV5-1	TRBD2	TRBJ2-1	CASSLGSLAGEGNEQFF
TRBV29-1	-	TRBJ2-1	CSVVGQNLGNEQFF
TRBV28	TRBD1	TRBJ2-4	CASTTGGQGNIQYF
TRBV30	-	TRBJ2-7	CAWRVGGVHEQYF
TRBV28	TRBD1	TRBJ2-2	CAIQGGNTGELFF
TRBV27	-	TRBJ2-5	CASSRQGPPETQYF
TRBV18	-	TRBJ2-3	CASSPSGTDTQYF
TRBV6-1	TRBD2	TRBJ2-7	CASTQGLAESYEQYF
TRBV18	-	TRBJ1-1	CASSPRQGNTEAFF
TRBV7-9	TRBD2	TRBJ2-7	CASSLAGEGSYEQYF
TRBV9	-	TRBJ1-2	CASSETPTGYYGYTF
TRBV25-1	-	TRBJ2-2	CASSVTSGGELFF
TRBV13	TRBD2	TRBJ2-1	CASSAQGLALLSYNEQFF
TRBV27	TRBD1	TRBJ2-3	CASRRGQGSSWTDTQYF
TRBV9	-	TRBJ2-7	CASSVGEAGRHYEQYF
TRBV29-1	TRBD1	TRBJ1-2	CSAQVGGGYGYTF
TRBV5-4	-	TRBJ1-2	CATYLDAGGYTF
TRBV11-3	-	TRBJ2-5	CASSSTRASKETQYF